Listed here is a single TCR beta chain. No antigen is known for it. Samples underwent the assay at deep level. This table comes from immunoSEQ multiplex PCR, and its TCRdb copy is limited to in-frame clones, with some not included. The data contain about 2.2 million clones, 90% to 95% of them singletons. The data originate from a study of shared clonotypes between healthy human individuals. Study observations and caveats: The study generally estimated greater richness for naive than memory subsets. Sharing across a handful of donors was seen in 4.5% to 6.5% of naive CD4 clonotypes.

The naive CD8 population came from CD45RO-negative cells selected for CCR7, without terminally differentiated effector memory CD45RA+ cells. All of the donors resided in Nashville, Tennessee, and each was a Caucasian adult. This CDR3 has 15 residues. Trimming took 3 bases from V and 9 from J; bases not matched to a gene: 8. Germline CDR1 and CDR2: SGHTA and FQGNSA. This chain links TRBV7-2 with TRBJ2-1, with 10 bases fitting TRBD2. The receptor comes from a young man in good health. Some clones in this sample may be carry-over from other donors' samples. The sequencing sample was made of naive CD8+ T cells from PBMCs. CDR3 residues: CASSFGAGGPVEQFF. The CDR3 coding sequence is TGTGCCAGCAGCTTCGGAGCGGGAGGGCCCGTTGAGCAGTTCTTC.